Listed here are 27 T cell receptor beta chains from one sample, sequenced in a study of OX40 agonist ivuxolimab in advanced cancers. Profiled with immunoSEQ multiplex PCR; TCRdb holds only in-frame clones, not every one. Here the sample spans tens of thousands of clones, about 85% being singletons. Material: CD4+ or CD8+ T cells sorted from blood, obtained in a trial of the OX40 agonist ivuxolimab. Receptors were obtained from an adult with an advanced solid tumor such as melanoma, head and neck, liver or kidney cancer.

The gene calls are TRBV15 and TRBJ1-1, with a weak D call TRBD1 (5 bases). V was shortened by 5 bases and J by 6 bases, with 19 bases between the two germline ends. Per germline, CDR1 LNHNV and CDR2 YYDKDF (reference sequence). This CDR3 is 15 amino acids long. The CDR3, as DNA: TGTGCCACCAGCCAATGGGAGGGGAGTCGCGCTGAAGCTTTCTTT. It is translated as CATSQWEGSRAEAFF. Variable domain in full (rest from reference TRBV15 and TRBJ1-1): DAMVIQNPRYQVTQFGKPVTLSCSQTLNHNVMYWYQQKSSQAPKLLFHYYDKDFNNEADTPDNFQSRRPNTSFCFLDIRSPGLGDTAMYLCATSQWEGSRAEAFFGQGTRLTVV.

The chain couples TRBV4-3 to TRBJ1-2, with D tentatively TRBD1 (5 bases). CDR3 length: 16 residues. Germline assignment: CDR1 LGHNA and CDR2 YSLEER. Trimming left V 0 bases short and J 6 bases short, with 17 bases between. The CDR3 loop reads CASSQDIGGVIDGYTF. CDR3 in DNA: TGCGCCAGCAGCCAAGACATAGGAGGGGTAATTGATGGCTACACCTTC.

The chain links TRBV11-2 to TRBJ2-1; 11 positions match TRBD2. Germline values: CDR1 SGHAT, CDR2 FQNNGV. J gave up 7 bases and V 5 bases, and 10 bases lay outside the gene matches. CDR3 length: 16 residues. The CDR3 nucleotides read TGTGCCAGCAGCCCCCGACTAGCGGGAACGGGGAATGAGCAGTTCTTC. Translating it yields CASSPRLAGTGNEQFF.

This clone is medium-sized within its sample. This chain uses TRBV2 with TRBJ1-1; D not certain. The CDR3 runs to 13 residues. Between the trimmed V and J ends, which lost 5 bases and 1 base, there was a span of 8 bases. Germline V CDR1 and CDR2: SNHLY, FYNNEI. CDR3 amino acids: CASSYTENTEAFF. DNA for the CDR3: TGTGCCAGCAGTTACACAGAGAACACTGAAGCTTTCTTT. Together with reference TRBV2 and TRBJ1-1, the CDR3 gives the full variable domain: EPEVTQTPSHQVTQMGQEVILRCVPISNHLYFYWYRQILGQKVEFLVSFYNNEISEKSEIFDDQFSVERPDGSNFTLKIRSTKLEDSAMYFCASSYTENTEAFFGQGTRLTVV.

The V gene is TRBV10-1, the J gene TRBJ1-1; D remains ambiguous. This CDR3 has 13 amino acids. CDR1 is WNHNN and CDR2 is SYGVQD in the germline V gene (reference sequence). The V gene lost 4 bases and the J gene lost 0 bases, with 6 bases spanning the gap. The CDR3 loop reads CASSAQMNTEAFF. Here the CDR3 DNA reads TGCGCCAGCAGTGCCCAGATGAACACTGAAGCTTTCTTT.

J is TRBJ2-3 and V is TRBV6-6; D is perhaps TRBD1 or TRBD2 (6 bases each). V lost 11 bases and J 2 bases, leaving 11 bases between the germline ends. This CDR3 has 12 residues. Germline CDR1 is MNHNY and CDR2 is SVGAGI (reference sequence). CDR3 sequence reads: CAAGGPTDTQYF. For the CDR3, the DNA is TGTGCCGCTGGGGGGCCCACAGATACGCAGTATTTT.

Note on this clone: The same CDR3 is also encoded by other DNA sequences in this sample. V usage is TRBV5-4 and J usage is TRBJ2-6; D gene uncertain. Per germline, CDR1 SGHNT and CDR2 YYREEE (reference sequence). CDR3 length: 14 residues. With 3 bases removed from V and 2 bases from J, the gap between germline ends came to 6 bases. CDR3 DNA: TGTGCCAGCAGCTCCGGGCCTGGGGCCAACGTCCTGACTTTC. It translates to CASSSGPGANVLTF.

The genes are TRBV6-4 and TRBJ2-1; 8 positions agree with TRBD2. This CDR3 region has 15 residues. The V gene's germline CDR1 is MRHNA and CDR2 SNTAGT. Unmatched junction bases numbered 5, after V lost 2 bases and J lost 5 bases. The CDR3 loop is CASSDGREANNEQFF. The CDR3 nucleotides are TGTGCCAGCAGTGACGGGCGGGAGGCAAACAATGAGCAGTTCTTC.

The chain uses TRBV19 and TRBJ2-6; D unresolved. Germline V gives CDR1 LNHDA, CDR2 SQIVND (reference sequence). CDR3 size: 15 residues. Trimming left V 5 bases short and J 0 bases short, with 8 bases between. The CDR3 protein is CASSWWGSGANVLTF. The CDR3 coding sequence is TGTGCCAGTAGTTGGTGGGGCTCTGGGGCCAACGTCCTGACTTTC.

This chain joins TRBV5-4 and TRBJ2-7; TRBD1 or TRBD2 may be the D gene (5 bases each). V was cut by 4 bases and J by 3 bases, with 14 bases left in between. Germline assignment: CDR1 SGHNT and CDR2 YYREEE (reference sequence). This CDR3 comprises 14 residues. The CDR3 DNA is TGTGCCAGCAGCCCGGGGACGAGGAACTACGAGCAGTACTTC. Translating it yields CASSPGTRNYEQYF.

The rearrangement uses TRBV4-3 and TRBJ1-2, with D uncertain. CDR1 and CDR2 from the germline V gene are LGHNA and YSLEER. The V gene lost 6 bases and the J gene lost 5 bases, with 7 bases spanning the gap. This CDR3 is 11 amino acids long. The CDR3 protein is CASSQSYGYTF. The CDR3 DNA reads TGCGCCAGCAGTCAAAGTTATGGCTACACCTTC.

This clone was recorded a few times. The rearrangement links TRBV5-1 to TRBJ2-3, with no clear D. The CDR3 is 16 residues long. V lost 0 bases and J lost 6, with 17 bases in between. Looked up from germline, CDR1 is SGHRS and CDR2 is YFSETQ. CDR3 protein: CASSLGGRTRLDTQYF. The DNA of the CDR3 is TGCGCCAGCAGCTTGGGTGGCCGAACCCGCCTGGATACGCAGTATTTT.

CDR3 bases: TGTGCCAGCAGGGACAGGGGAGGATATGAAAAACTGTTTTTT. Protein: CASRDRGGYEKLFF. The chain links TRBV6-5 to TRBJ1-4, with 9 nucleotides matching TRBD1. The CDR3 extends over 14 amino acids. Germline values: CDR1 MNHEY, CDR2 SVGAGI. J lost 6 bases, V lost 6 bases, and 5 bases had no gene match.

In its sample, this clone was seen a few times. The chain has TRBV19 and TRBJ2-7; 7 nucleotides match TRBD1. V lost 3 bases to trimming and J lost 4 bases; unmatched junction nucleotides: 12. Germline CDR1 and CDR2: LNHDA and SQIVND (reference sequence). CDR3 size: 16 residues. The CDR3 loop is CASSIESGTVGYEQYF. CDR3 bases: TGTGCCAGTAGTATTGAATCCGGGACAGTGGGATACGAGCAGTACTTC.

CDR3 sequence reads: CASNMQGTEAFF. Here the CDR3 DNA reads TGCGCCAGCAACATGCAGGGCACTGAAGCTTTCTTT. This sequence joins TRBV4-1 and TRBJ1-1, with TRBD1 as a possible D gene (5 bases). V shed 7 bases and J shed 4 bases, with 10 bases lying between them. Germline lookup yields CDR1 MGHRA and CDR2 YSYEKL. CDR3 length equals 12 residues.

J is TRBJ1-6 and V is TRBV7-2; a possible D gene is TRBD1 (5 bases). The V gene lost 3 bases and the J gene lost 13 bases, with 10 bases spanning the gap. In germline, CDR1 is SGHTA, CDR2 FQGNSA. This CDR3 comprises 12 residues. The CDR3 is CASSFGGSPLHF. CDR3 DNA sequence: TGTGCCAGCAGCTTCGGGGGTTCCCCCCTCCACTTT.

The chain is built from TRBV6-5 and TRBJ1-3; D unresolved. The V gene's germline CDR1 is MNHEY and CDR2 SVGAGI. This CDR3 is 15 amino acids long. The V gene lost 2 bases and the J gene lost 2 bases, with 10 bases spanning the gap. As DNA, the CDR3 is TGTGCCAGCAGTTACGACGAAGGGCCTGGAAACACCATATATTTT. It encodes CASSYDEGPGNTIYF.

In its sample, this clone was seen a few times. This chain connects TRBV12-5 to TRBJ1-5; D is undetermined. V was shortened by 5 bases and J by 3 bases, with 5 bases between the two germline ends. The CDR3 contains 12 residues. Germline V lookup: CDR1 LGHNT, CDR2 FRNRAP. The CDR3 DNA follows: TGTGCTAGTGGTCAGGACAATCAGCCCCAGCATTTT. This translates into CASGQDNQPQHF. Full variable domain (remainder filled in from reference TRBV12-5 and TRBJ1-5): DARVTQTPRHKVTEMGQEVTMRCQPILGHNTVFWYRQTMMQGLELLAYFRNRAPLDDSGMPKDRFSAEMPDATLATLKIQPSEPRDSAVYFCASGQDNQPQHFGDGTRLSIL.

A single count supports this clone. This sequence joins TRBV5-4 and TRBJ1-2; D is possibly TRBD1 (6 bases). The CDR3 contains 17 residues. Germline CDR1 is SGHNT and CDR2 is YYREEE (reference sequence). V was clipped by 4 bases and J by 0 bases, with 19 bases between them. CDR3: CASSLDRPTTPNYGYTF. DNA for the CDR3: TGTGCCAGCAGCCTTGACAGGCCCACCACCCCTAACTATGGCTACACCTTC.

This chain links TRBV7-2 with TRBJ1-2; 9 bases fit TRBD1. V lost 5 bases and J lost 7; bases outside the gene matches: 8. The germline V gene has CDR1 SGHTA and CDR2 FQGNSA. CDR3 length equals 14 residues. This chain's CDR3 is CASSPTGGARGYTF. The CDR3 coding sequence is TGTGCCAGCAGCCCTACAGGGGGCGCACGTGGCTACACCTTC. The full variable domain, with the rest looked up from reference TRBV7-2 and TRBJ1-2, is GAGVSQSPSNKVTEKGKDVELRCDPISGHTALYWYRQSLGQGLEFLIYFQGNSAPDKSGLPSDRFSAERTGGSVSTLTIQRTQQEDSAVYLCASSPTGGARGYTFGSGTRLTVV.

A few counts support this clone. This chain links TRBV4-2 with TRBJ2-1; 11 bases fit TRBD2. Germline trimming cut 1 base from V and 12 bases from J; bases unmatched to any gene: 5. Looked up from germline, CDR1 is LGHNA and CDR2 is YNFKEQ. The CDR3 length is 14 residues. CDR3 amino acids: CASSQGSGGDVQFF. The CDR3 bases are TGTGCCAGCAGCCAAGGTAGCGGGGGGGATGTGCAGTTCTTC.

V usage is TRBV5-1 and J usage is TRBJ2-2; a weak D match, TRBD2 (5 bases). This CDR3 comprises 14 residues. V was clipped by 5 bases and J by 5 bases, with 13 bases between them. Germline V lookup: CDR1 SGHRS, CDR2 YFSETQ. CDR3 loop: CASRTGLETGELFF. CDR3 DNA: TGCGCCAGCAGAACCGGACTGGAAACCGGGGAGCTGTTTTTT.

The chain combines TRBV6-4 with TRBJ2-3; 14 bases are a match to TRBD2. Trimming cost V 4 bases and J 3 bases; bases outside gene matches: 0. The germline V gene encodes CDR1 MRHNA and CDR2 SNTAGT. The CDR3 length is 15 residues. CDR3 nucleotide sequence: TGTGCCAGCAGTGGGACTAGCGGGGGGACAGATACGCAGTATTTT. This sequence encodes CASSGTSGGTDTQYF.

This rearrangement joins TRBV7-8 to TRBJ1-2; 9 nucleotides agree with TRBD1. The CDR3 length is 14 residues. Germline assignment: CDR1 SGHVS and CDR2 FQNEAQ. V trimming: 5 bases; J trimming: 11 bases; junction bases outside the gene matches: 12. The CDR3 region has the DNA TGTGCCAGCAGCACGCCCGGGACAGGGTGGGGATACACCTTC. Its translation: CASSTPGTGWGYTF.

The CDR3 here is CASSLRLLEKLFF. CDR3 bases: TGTGCCAGCAGCTTACGACTTCTGGAAAAACTGTTTTTT. The J gene is TRBJ1-4, the V gene TRBV7-2, with D uncertain. Germline V lookup: CDR1 SGHTA, CDR2 FQGNSA. The CDR3 is 13 amino acids. V lost 2 bases to trimming and J lost 8 bases, with 9 bases between them.

The chain recombines TRBV7-8 with TRBJ2-3; possibly TRBD2 for D (6 bases). Germline loops: CDR1 SGHVS, CDR2 FQNEAQ. V was clipped by 5 bases and J by 2 bases, with 17 bases between them. CDR3 size: 16 residues. The CDR3 nucleotides read TGTGCCAGCAGCCCGAGCCTAGCGACGGACACAGATACGCAGTATTTT. This sequence encodes CASSPSLATDTDTQYF.

The chain recombines TRBV4-3 with TRBJ2-2; D is undetermined. The CDR3 is 13 amino acids. V was cut by 2 bases and J by 6 bases, with 7 bases left in between. Looked up from germline, CDR1 is LGHNA and CDR2 is YSLEER. CDR3: CASSQQVSGELFF. The CDR3 nucleotides read TGCGCCAGCAGCCAACAGGTATCCGGGGAGCTGTTTTTT.